Described below is a single TCR beta chain sequence and its context. The data derive from a study of blood T cell repertoires in COVID-19. About the study: COVID-19 samples collected from the United States, Italy and Spain covered acute and convalescent phases.

The study drew participants aged about 18 to 95 years from about two dozen US areas. Under the authors' procedure: Amplification with reference gene primers provided the estimates of nucleated cell counts. Profiling relied on immunoSEQ multiplex PCR, and the TCRdb table lists in-frame clones only, not all of them. The DNA was the basis for D and trimming; V, J and clone size are from that table. The sample has hundreds of thousands of clones, approximately 80% seen once; the top ten hold around 4.7%. V was cut by 8 bases and J by 3 bases, with 11 bases left in between. This CDR3 has 13 amino acids. Germline V gives CDR1 LNHDA, CDR2 SQIVND (reference sequence).

Sequenced: PBMCs or T cells enriched from blood (not recorded which). This sequence was found in a man aged 25 to 40 with acute COVID-19. The chain joins TRBV19 to TRBJ2-1; the D gene is possibly TRBD1 (6 bases). CDR3 region: CASSGDRYNEQFF. DNA for the CDR3: TGTGCCAGTTCAGGGGATCGCTACAATGAGCAGTTCTTC.